Listed here is a single TCR beta chain. Its specific antigen is unknown. No base quality values were provided; no much bigger clone lies one nucleotide off. This sample was taken from a study of blood T cell repertoires in COVID-19 (dated by TCRdb to about 2020). In terms of the full investigation: The collaborator samples originated in the United States, Italy and Spain and spanned the acute and convalescent phases of COVID-19. The prospective study material was composed of cDNA or gDNA derived from T cells, B-cell-depleted T cells, or PBMCs. A freely available public database, intended as a resource for researchers studying the immune response to SARS-CoV-2, is where the repertoires were released. The samples were drawn from the first 160 participants of the ongoing ImmuneRACE study and from 950 to 1,500 subjects provided by 6 global collaborators. HLA class I and class II types, where available, came from metadata supplied by the sample provider rather than from assay-based typing. Subjects who had been exposed to COVID-19, were actively infected with it, or had recovered from it provided the deeply sampled blood TCRbeta repertoires that made up the dataset. Sample metadata almost always included a de-identified subject ID, COVID-19 status, age in years and sex. On the study overall, not on this receptor specifically: The quantity of clinical and demographic metadata differed by source and by participant and was supplied without curation.

The immunoSEQ Assay, a bias-controlled multiplex PCR, was used to amplify TCRbeta CDR3 regions from genomic DNA. As for how the authors treated the data: The number of nucleated cells in each sample was estimated from the amplification of reference gene primers within the assay. To quantify the absolute abundance of each unique TCRbeta CDR3 rearrangement, sequence reads were collapsed and filtered. Productive Simpson clonality was computed per sample as the square root of Simpson's diversity index over productive rearrangements. The source is immuneACCESS, and TCRdb retained only in-frame sequences with V and J called. Part of the clones is not carried over; for the studies checked, unresolved V genes explain less than half of this, and the remainder is unexplained. V and J calls and clone size are copied from that table; D and trimming were computed from the DNA. The sample has 170,000 or so clones on record, roughly 89% of them singletons. The top ten clonotypes cover over 0.7% of the sample.

Including cysteine and phenylalanine, the CDR3 has 18 amino acids. Just the 54-base CDR3 DNA is kept, in frame starting at base 1. Relative to germline, V is missing 4 bases and J is missing 0 bases, with 15 bases of the junction outside any gene match. The germline V gene gives CDR1 as SGHRS and CDR2 as YFSETQ. Samples from volunteer blood donors who had recovered from COVID-19 were contributed by a second Seattle source. Collaborating institutions collected whole blood in K2EDTA tubes following their own protocols. Collaborator samples were shipped for TCRbeta analysis as frozen whole blood, isolated PBMCs, or DNA extracted from either sample type.

This chain joins TRBV5-1 to TRBJ2-7, and TRBD2 aligns with 8 junction nucleotides. The TCR sequence derives from a young woman who had recovered from COVID-19. What was sequenced was peripheral blood. The CDR3 region reads CASSRKMETGTSSYEQYF. The sequence in DNA is TGCGCCAGCAGCAGAAAAATGGAGACCGGGACTAGCTCCTACGAGCAGTACTTC.